The entry below describes one T cell receptor beta chain. This CDR3 comprises 18 residues. V was pared by 4 bases and J by 3 bases, with 24 bases between. Looked up from germline, CDR1 is SGHDT and CDR2 is YYEEEE. The authors' processing: Amplified reference gene primers provided the basis for estimating nucleated cell counts. Repertoires were generated with immunoSEQ multiplex PCR, while TCRdb's copy carries only in-frame clones and drops some. V, J and clone size derive from that table, while D and trimming were established from the DNA sequence. The sample shows 35,000 to 45,000 clones, about nine tenths of them seen only once. This record belongs to a study of blood T cell repertoires in COVID-19.

V is TRBV5-6 and J is TRBJ2-3, with D perhaps matching TRBD1 (6 bases). This TCR was sampled from a man in his 60s with acute or convalescent COVID-19. The source material was peripheral blood. CDR3 sequence (DNA): TGTGCCAGCAGCAATCTAGTTCCGGGACAACTCTCAACAGATACGCAGTATTTT. It encodes CASSNLVPGQLSTDTQYF.